These 26 T cell receptor beta chains were all obtained from the same sample, sequenced in a study of blood T cell repertoires in COVID-19. Data came from immunoSEQ multiplex PCR; TCRdb stores just in-frame clones and leaves some out. This table holds about 73,000 clones, roughly 80% found once. Sequences were obtained from peripheral blood. The receptors stem from a human donor in a cohort sampled during active COVID-19.

V usage is TRBV28 and J usage is TRBJ2-3; unclear D gene. Germline CDR1 is MDHEN and CDR2 is SYDVKM. CDR3 size: 11 residues. Trimming pared 5 bases from V and 5 bases from J, leaving 5 bases between. CDR3 region: CASSQIDTQYF. Here the CDR3 DNA reads TGTGCCAGCAGTCAGATAGATACGCAGTATTTT.

J is TRBJ1-2 and V is TRBV14, with D tentatively TRBD1 (6 bases). V was cut by 4 bases and J by 8 bases, with 14 bases left in between. CDR3 length: 13 residues. Germline V gene sequence: CDR1 SGHDN, CDR2 FVKESK. The CDR3 DNA sequence: TGTGCCAGCAGCCCCGAAACAGGGTTGGGCTACACCTTC. It codes for CASSPETGLGYTF.

J is TRBJ1-2 and V is TRBV19; D is perhaps TRBD1 (5 bases). Between the trimmed V and J ends, which lost 7 bases and 3 bases, there was a span of 15 bases. The germline V gene has CDR1 LNHDA and CDR2 SQIVND (reference sequence). This CDR3 contains 14 residues. In nucleotides, the CDR3 is TGTGCCAGTAAAGGTCAGGGTTGGGACTATGGCTACACCTTC. Translating gives CASKGQGWDYGYTF.

The chain combines TRBV27 with TRBJ1-5; unclear D gene. Germline CDR1 MNHEY, CDR2 SMNVEV (reference sequence). Trimming removed 1 base at V and 0 bases at J, with 7 bases between. The CDR3 has 15 amino acids. CDR3 sequence (DNA): TGTGCCAGCAGTTTATACAGCAATAGCAATCAGCCCCAGCATTTT. This codes for CASSLYSNSNQPQHF.

This clone has just one count. This rearrangement joins TRBV5-4 to TRBJ1-2, with a tentative D call TRBD1 (6 bases). Germline V gives CDR1 SGHNT, CDR2 YYREEE (reference sequence). The germline V and J ends were trimmed by 4 bases and 3 bases, with 19 bases remaining between them. The length of the CDR3 is 16 residues. The CDR3 loop is CASSPGGGSRDYGYTF. CDR3 bases: TGTGCCAGCAGCCCTGGGGGGGGCTCTAGGGACTATGGCTACACCTTC.

This rearrangement joins TRBV28 to TRBJ1-1; tentative D call: TRBD1 (5 bases). Germline CDR1 MDHEN, CDR2 SYDVKM. Trimming left V 8 bases short and J 8 bases short, with 12 bases between. The CDR3 runs to 11 residues. The CDR3 sequence is CASLIRGEAFF. DNA for the CDR3: TGTGCCAGCTTAATAAGGGGAGAAGCTTTCTTT.

V usage is TRBV11-3 and J usage is TRBJ2-2, with 8 positions matching TRBD1. With V trimmed by 5 bases and J by 4 bases, 9 bases remained unmatched. The CDR3 is 16 amino acids. The germline V gene encodes CDR1 SGHNT and CDR2 YENEEA. The CDR3 DNA reads as TGTGCCAGCAGCGGCCGGGACAGGAACGGCACCGGGGAGCTGTTTTTT. Translating it yields CASSGRDRNGTGELFF.

This clone was observed once. This chain connects TRBV7-9 to TRBJ2-7; D gene uncertain. V lost 7 bases and J lost 3, with 7 bases in between. The V gene's germline CDR1 is SEHNR and CDR2 FQNEAQ (reference sequence). There are 11 residues in the CDR3. Written as DNA, the CDR3 is TGTGCCAGCACGGGCCTCTACGAGCAGTACTTC. It translates to CASTGLYEQYF.

The chain couples TRBV19 to TRBJ1-1; D uncertain. V was trimmed by 8 bases and J by 7 bases, leaving 17 bases between them. Germline assignment: CDR1 LNHDA and CDR2 SQIVND (reference sequence). This CDR3 spans 13 amino acids. The chain's CDR3 is CASLGNQDYEAFF. In nucleotides, the CDR3 is TGTGCCAGTCTCGGTAATCAGGATTATGAAGCTTTCTTT.

The chain uses TRBV14 and TRBJ1-1, with 7 bases matching TRBD1. The CDR3 consists of 16 residues. V shed 2 bases and J 5 bases; nucleotides not matched to a gene: 11. The V gene's germline CDR1 is SGHDN and CDR2 FVKESK. Written as DNA, the CDR3 is TGTGCCAGCAGCCAAACACAGGGGATAACGCGGACTGAAGCTTTCTTT. Translation: CASSQTQGITRTEAFF.

The chain carries TRBV19 and TRBJ2-5, with a tentative D call TRBD2 (5 bases). Trimming cost V 1 base and J 5 bases, with 17 bases left between them. The CDR3 runs to 16 residues. Germline CDR1 and CDR2: LNHDA and SQIVND (reference sequence). The CDR3 DNA is TGTGCCAGTAGTATAGGGCTAGCCCCGGCATTTGAGACCCAGTACTTC. Translation gives CASSIGLAPAFETQYF. Filled out from reference TRBV19 and TRBJ2-5, the complete variable domain reads DGGITQSPKYLFRKEGQNVTLSCEQNLNHDAMYWYRQDPGQGLRLIYYSQIVNDFQKGDIAEGYSVSREKKESFPLTVTSAQKNPTAFYLCASSIGLAPAFETQYFGPGTRLLVL.

The chain carries TRBV6-5 and TRBJ1-1; D might be TRBD1 (6 bases). This CDR3 has 13 amino acids. Trimming took off 4 bases at V and 7 bases at J, with 13 bases between the two ends. Germline V gene lookup returns CDR1 MNHEY and CDR2 SVGAGI. CDR3 nucleotide sequence: TGTGCCAGCAGTTCCCCGTCAGGGGTTGAAGCTTTCTTT. It translates to CASSSPSGVEAFF.

The chain links TRBV5-6 to TRBJ2-1; the match to TRBD2 covers 8 bases. This CDR3 has 15 amino acids. V gave up 0 bases and J gave up 7 bases; unmatched junction bases: 6. Germline CDR1 SGHDT, CDR2 YYEEEE. The CDR3 protein is CASSLVTAGVNEQFF. Here the CDR3 DNA reads TGTGCCAGCAGCTTGGTTACAGCGGGGGTGAATGAGCAGTTCTTC.

The chain joins TRBV27 to TRBJ1-6; D may be TRBD1 (6 bases). CDR3 length: 15 residues. CDR1 is MNHEY, CDR2 SMNVEV, per germline (reference sequence). The V and J ends lost 0 bases and 10 bases respectively, with 13 bases between them. The CDR3 is CASSLSNQGRSPLHF. CDR3 nucleotides: TGTGCCAGCAGTTTATCGAACCAGGGGAGATCACCCCTCCACTTT.

V is TRBV5-4 and J is TRBJ2-5; TRBD2 might be the D (6 bases). V lost 3 bases to trimming and J lost 1 base, with 13 bases between them. CDR3 length: 15 amino acids. The V gene's germline CDR1 is SGHNT and CDR2 YYREEE (reference sequence). In nucleotides, the CDR3 is TGTGCCAGCAGCTCTAATAGCGGACCCCAAGAGACCCAGTACTTC. It encodes CASSSNSGPQETQYF.

The CDR3 nucleotides are TGCGCCAGCAGCTTGGGTCCTGTCGGAGGTGGTCAGCCCCAGCATTTT. Translation: CASSLGPVGGGQPQHF. The genes are TRBV5-1 and TRBJ1-5; D call uncertain. CDR1 is SGHRS and CDR2 is YFSETQ in the germline V gene. The V and J ends lost 0 bases and 6 bases respectively, with 16 bases between them. The CDR3 sequence is 16 residues long.

J is TRBJ1-2 and V is TRBV6-5; TRBD1 matches 7 bases. The CDR3 consists of 12 residues. V shed 3 bases and J 9 bases; nucleotides not matched to a gene: 4. Germline CDR1 reads MNHEY; CDR2 reads SVGAGI. DNA of the CDR3: TGTGCCAGCAGTTATTCAGGGGGAAGCTACACCTTC. It specifies CASSYSGGSYTF.

The table lists this clone with a few counts. The V and J genes are TRBV3-1 (or the pseudogene TRBV3-2) and TRBJ1-4; 9 nucleotides line up with TRBD1. CDR1 LGHDT and CDR2 YNNKEL come from the germline V gene (reference sequence). Trimming removed 4 bases from V and 11 bases from J; junction bases left unmatched: 8. This CDR3 region has 14 residues. CDR3 sequence reads: CASSPNRGRGKLFF. The CDR3 bases are TGTGCCAGCAGCCCTAACAGGGGGCGCGGTAAACTGTTTTTT.

CDR3 sequence: CASSRGTSGGKGEQYF. The CDR3 nucleotides read TGTGCCAGCAGCCGGGGGACTAGCGGGGGGAAGGGCGAGCAGTACTTC. This chain joins TRBV7-2 and TRBJ2-7, with 15 bases lining up with TRBD2. The CDR3 runs 16 residues. Germline lookup yields CDR1 SGHTA and CDR2 FQGNSA. V lost 5 bases to trimming and J lost 6 bases; unmatched junction nucleotides: 8.

The chain uses TRBV6-5 and TRBJ1-6; 9 positions match TRBD1. Looked up from germline, CDR1 is MNHEY and CDR2 is SVGAGI. The CDR3 covers 15 residues. The V segment lost 0 bases and the J segment 9 bases; nucleotides outside the gene matches: 3. DNA of the CDR3: TGTGCCAGCAGTTACTCCGGGACAGGGTTTTCACCCCTCCACTTT. This codes for CASSYSGTGFSPLHF.

The gene calls are TRBV18 and TRBJ2-6; the match to TRBD1 covers 8 bases. Trimming cost V 6 bases and J 2 bases; bases outside gene matches: 6. The CDR3 spans 16 residues. Germline V CDR1 and CDR2: KGHSH, LQKENI. CDR3 bases: TGTGCCAGCTCCCAGCCAGGGGGCGCTGGGGCCAACGTCCTGACTTTC. Its protein product is CASSQPGGAGANVLTF.

This sequence joins TRBV15 and TRBJ2-7; a possible D gene is TRBD1 (7 bases). V was clipped by 2 bases and J by 3 bases, with 14 bases between them. Germline-derived CDR1 and CDR2 are LNHNV and YYDKDF (reference sequence). The CDR3 covers 15 residues. In nucleotides, the CDR3 is TGTGCCACCAGCAGAAACGACAGGGAGGACTACGAGCAGTACTTC. Residues: CATSRNDREDYEQYF.

The V gene is TRBV19, the J gene TRBJ1-6; 8 positions agree with TRBD1. This CDR3 comprises 16 residues. J lost 8 bases, V lost 1 base, and 7 bases had no gene match. Germline V gene data show CDR1 as LNHDA and CDR2 as SQIVND (reference sequence). CDR3: CASSIGPGQADSPLHF. The CDR3 nucleotides read TGTGCCAGTAGTATAGGCCCGGGACAGGCCGATTCACCCCTCCACTTT.

V and J are TRBV7-3 and TRBJ2-3; D is possibly TRBD2 (7 bases). This CDR3 comprises 15 residues. The V gene's germline CDR1 is SGHTA and CDR2 FQGTGA. V was clipped by 4 bases and J by 3 bases, with 14 bases between them. In DNA form, the CDR3 reads TGTGCCAGCAGCTACACGGGGGGCGCAACAGATACGCAGTATTTT. Translating gives CASSYTGGATDTQYF.

The chain links TRBV6-5 to TRBJ1-1; no reliable D call. The CDR3 is 13 amino acids. Germline values: CDR1 MNHEY, CDR2 SVGAGI. V was pared by 2 bases and J by 1 base, with 5 bases between. For the CDR3, the DNA is TGTGCCAGCAGTTACGAGGCGAACACTGAAGCTTTCTTT. Its translation is CASSYEANTEAFF.

The chain employs TRBV6-2 or TRBV6-3 and TRBJ2-1; 8 bases fit TRBD1. V lost 4 bases, J lost 2 bases, and 4 bases stayed unmatched. CDR3 size: 15 residues. CDR1 is MNHEY, CDR2 SVGEGT, per germline. For the CDR3, the DNA is TGTGCCAGCAGTTCAGACAGGGGCACCTACAATGAGCAGTTCTTC. This sequence encodes CASSSDRGTYNEQFF.